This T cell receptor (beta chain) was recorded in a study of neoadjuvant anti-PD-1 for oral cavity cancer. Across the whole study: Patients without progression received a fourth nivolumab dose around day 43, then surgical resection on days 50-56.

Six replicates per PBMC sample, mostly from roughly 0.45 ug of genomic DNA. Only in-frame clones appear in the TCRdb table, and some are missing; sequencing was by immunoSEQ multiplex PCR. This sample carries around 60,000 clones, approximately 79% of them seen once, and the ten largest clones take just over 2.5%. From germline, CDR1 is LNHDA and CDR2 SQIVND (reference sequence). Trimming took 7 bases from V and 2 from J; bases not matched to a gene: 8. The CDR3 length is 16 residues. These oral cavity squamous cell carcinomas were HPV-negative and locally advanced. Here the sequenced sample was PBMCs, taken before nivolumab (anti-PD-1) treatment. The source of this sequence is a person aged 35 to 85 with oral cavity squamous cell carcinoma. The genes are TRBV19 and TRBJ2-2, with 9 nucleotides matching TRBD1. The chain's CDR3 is CASIPGTGLNTGELFF. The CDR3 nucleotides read TGTGCCAGTATTCCCGGGACAGGGTTAAACACCGGGGAGCTGTTTTTT. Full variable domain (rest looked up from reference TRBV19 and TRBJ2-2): DGGITQSPKYLFRKEGQNVTLSCEQNLNHDAMYWYRQDPGQGLRLIYYSQIVNDFQKGDIAEGYSVSREKKESFPLTVTSAQKNPTAFYLCASIPGTGLNTGELFFGEGSRLTVL.